Described below is a single T cell receptor beta chain sequence and its context. Its target is unknown. The record originates from a study of graft-versus-host responses after intestinal transplantation. Background on the study: Isolated intestinal, liver-intestinal, or multivisceral transplants had been given to the recipients. The recipients all started with anti-thymocyte globulin induction and then took tacrolimus and steroids for three to four years.

The assay was immunoSEQ multiplex PCR, and TCRdb's table has in-frame clones only and misses some. The sample includes some 13,000 clones, around 82% of them seen just once. Study observations and caveats: GvH clones were identified in recipient marrow, with some first appearing in ileum or blood.

Germline values: CDR1 LGHNA, CDR2 YNFKEQ. With 1 base removed from V and 2 bases from J, the gap between germline ends came to 12 bases. CDR3 length: 15 residues. Sequencing was performed on PBMCs, taken about 130 days after transplant. The origin of this receptor is a human patient who received an intestinal transplant, so some T cells may come from the graft donor. J is TRBJ2-7 and V is TRBV4-2; TRBD1 might be the D (6 bases). CDR3 protein: CASSQATGHTYEQYF. CDR3 nucleotide sequence: TGTGCCAGCAGCCAAGCGACAGGCCATACCTACGAGCAGTACTTC.